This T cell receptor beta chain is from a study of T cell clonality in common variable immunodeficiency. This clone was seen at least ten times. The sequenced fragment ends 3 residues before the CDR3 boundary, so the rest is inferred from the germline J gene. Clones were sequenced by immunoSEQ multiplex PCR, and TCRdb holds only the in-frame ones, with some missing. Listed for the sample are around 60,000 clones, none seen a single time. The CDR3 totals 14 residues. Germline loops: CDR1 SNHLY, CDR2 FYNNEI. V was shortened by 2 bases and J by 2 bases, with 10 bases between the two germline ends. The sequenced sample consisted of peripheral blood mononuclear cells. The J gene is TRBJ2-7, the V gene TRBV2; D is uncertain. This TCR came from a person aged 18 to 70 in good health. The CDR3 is CASSETGPTYEQYF. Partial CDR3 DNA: TGTGCCAGCAGTGAAACTGGGCCTACCTACGAG.